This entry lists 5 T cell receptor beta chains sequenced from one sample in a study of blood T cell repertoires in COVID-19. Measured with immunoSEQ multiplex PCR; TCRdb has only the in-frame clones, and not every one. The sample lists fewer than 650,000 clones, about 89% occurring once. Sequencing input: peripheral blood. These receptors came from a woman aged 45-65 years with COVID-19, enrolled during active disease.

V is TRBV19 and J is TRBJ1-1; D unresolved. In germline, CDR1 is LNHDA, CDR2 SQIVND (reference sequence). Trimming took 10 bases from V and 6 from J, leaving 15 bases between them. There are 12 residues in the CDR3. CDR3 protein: CATQTASAEAFF. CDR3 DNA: TGTGCCACCCAGACGGCGAGCGCTGAAGCTTTCTTT.

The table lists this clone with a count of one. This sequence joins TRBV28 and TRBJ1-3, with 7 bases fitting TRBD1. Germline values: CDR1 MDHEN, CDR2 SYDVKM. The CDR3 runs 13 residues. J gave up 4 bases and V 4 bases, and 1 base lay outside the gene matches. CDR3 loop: CASSSQGGNTIYF. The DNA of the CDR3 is TGTGCCAGCAGTTCACAGGGGGGAAACACCATATATTTT.

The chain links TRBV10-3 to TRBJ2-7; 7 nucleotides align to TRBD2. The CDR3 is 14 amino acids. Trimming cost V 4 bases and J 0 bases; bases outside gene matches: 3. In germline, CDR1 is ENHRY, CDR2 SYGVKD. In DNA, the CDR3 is TGTGCCATCAGTGCCGGGGGGATCTCCTACGAGCAGTACTTC. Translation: CAISAGGISYEQYF.

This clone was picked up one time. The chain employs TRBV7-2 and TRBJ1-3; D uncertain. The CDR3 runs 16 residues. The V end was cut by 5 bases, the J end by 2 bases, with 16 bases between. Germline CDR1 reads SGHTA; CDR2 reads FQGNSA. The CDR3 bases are TGTGCCAGCAGCCTGACGCCGGGAAGGGCTGGAAACACCATATATTTT. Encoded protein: CASSLTPGRAGNTIYF. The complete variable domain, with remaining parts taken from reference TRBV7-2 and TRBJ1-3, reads GAGVSQSPSNKVTEKGKDVELRCDPISGHTALYWYRQSLGQGLEFLIYFQGNSAPDKSGLPSDRFSAERTGGSVSTLTIQRTQQEDSAVYLCASSLTPGRAGNTIYFGEGSWLTVV.

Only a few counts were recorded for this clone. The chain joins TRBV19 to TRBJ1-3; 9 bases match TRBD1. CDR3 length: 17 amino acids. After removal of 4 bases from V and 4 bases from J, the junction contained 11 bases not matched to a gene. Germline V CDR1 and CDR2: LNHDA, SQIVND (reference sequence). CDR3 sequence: CASSTNPGTGFGNTIYF. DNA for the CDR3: TGTGCCAGTAGTACCAATCCCGGGACAGGGTTCGGAAACACCATATATTTT.